This passage covers 12 T cell receptor beta chains from one sample sequenced in a study of T-cell reconstitution after alpha-beta-depleted transplantation in children. Unique molecular identifiers tagged the TCRbeta library. TCRdb recomputed calls from the PCR reads with MiXCR, one row per CDR3 protein. This table holds some 350,000 distinct CDR3 sequences, around 15% found once. The sample was PBMCs, mostly from graft donor cells, taken 360 days after TCRalphabeta/CD19-depleted stem cell transplant. These receptors were obtained from a male patient between 2 and 15 years old who had a stem cell transplant for acute lymphoblastic leukemia, so the T cells may come from the graft donor.

V and J are TRBV7-9 and TRBJ2-1; TRBD2 agrees at 12 bases. The CDR3 contains 17 residues. Trimming removed 6 bases from V and 2 bases from J; junction bases left unmatched: 8. Germline CDR1 is SEHNR and CDR2 is FQNEAQ (reference sequence). The CDR3 loop reads CASRGTSGPPPYNEQFF. The CDR3 nucleotides are TGTGCCAGCAGAGGGACTAGCGGGCCACCTCCCTACAATGAGCAGTTCTTC.

This clonotype turned up a few times. The chain uses TRBV7-6 and TRBJ2-7; D might be TRBD2 (6 bases). The CDR3 spans 14 residues. Germline V gene data show CDR1 as SGHVS and CDR2 as FNYEAQ. The V and J ends lost 3 bases and 2 bases respectively, with 11 bases between them. The CDR3 DNA reads TGTGCCAGCAGCTTGGGGGACTTCCCCTACGAGCAGTACTTC. Protein product: CASSLGDFPYEQYF.

This clonotype came up a few times. The CDR3: CASSPGPGVNWWAQETQYF. The CDR3 DNA is TGCGCCAGCAGCCCGGGACCAGGGGTCAATTGGTGGGCTCAAGAGACCCAGTACTTC. The genes are TRBV5-1 and TRBJ2-5; tentative D call: TRBD1 (6 bases). This CDR3 is 19 amino acids long. V was pared by 4 bases and J by 2 bases, with 27 bases between. Germline CDR1 SGHRS, CDR2 YFSETQ.

In its sample, this clonotype was seen a few times. The V gene is TRBV3-1, the J gene TRBJ1-2; D may be TRBD1 (6 bases). The CDR3 contains 13 residues. Trimming took 4 bases from V and 7 from J, leaving 13 bases between them. CDR1 LGHDT and CDR2 YNNKEL come from the germline V gene (reference sequence). Here the CDR3 DNA reads TGTGCCAGCAGCCCGGGGGGCGCCCCTGGCTACACCTTC. This encodes CASSPGGAPGYTF.

There are a few counts of this clonotype. The chain has TRBV12-3 or TRBV12-4 and TRBJ2-7; D is possibly TRBD1 (6 bases). The CDR3 is 14 residues long. Trimming left V 2 bases short and J 2 bases short, with 10 bases between. CDR3 coding DNA: TGTGCCAGCAGTTTATGGGACAAGACCTACGAGCAGTACTTC. Its translation is CASSLWDKTYEQYF.

V and J are TRBV27 and TRBJ2-7; D is unclear. The germline V gene encodes CDR1 MNHEY and CDR2 SMNVEV (reference sequence). Trimming took off 2 bases at V and 0 bases at J, with 11 bases between the two ends. The length of the CDR3 is 15 residues. The CDR3 DNA reads TGTGCCAGCAGTTTACGTCCAGGAAGCTCCTACGAGCAGTACTTC. Translation gives CASSLRPGSSYEQYF.

The chain employs TRBV7-9 and TRBJ2-1; TRBD2 matches 7 bases. Unmatched junction bases numbered 11, after V lost 5 bases and J lost 4 bases. Germline V lookup: CDR1 SEHNR, CDR2 FQNEAQ (reference sequence). CDR3 length equals 16 residues. The CDR3 DNA reads as TGTGCCAGCAGCCCCAGGAAGGCTAGCGGTTACAATGAGCAGTTCTTC. The encoded protein is CASSPRKASGYNEQFF.

This clonotype was seen many times. This rearrangement joins TRBV5-1 to TRBJ1-3, with no clear D. The CDR3 loop spans 14 amino acids. Trimming cost V 2 bases and J 0 bases, with 6 bases left between them. Germline-derived CDR1 and CDR2 are SGHRS and YFSETQ. The CDR3 reads CASSFDNSGNTIYF. The DNA of the CDR3 is TGCGCCAGCAGCTTCGACAACTCTGGAAACACCATATATTTT.

This clonotype was observed a few times. The chain has TRBV7-8 and TRBJ1-1; D is ambiguous. The V end lost 4 bases, the J end lost 0 bases, and 9 bases lay between the germline ends. CDR1 SGHVS and CDR2 FQNEAQ come from the germline V gene. The length of the CDR3 is 14 residues. The CDR3 sequence is CASSSPQMNTEAFF. CDR3 bases: TGTGCCAGCAGCTCTCCACAGATGAACACTGAAGCTTTCTTT. The whole variable domain, remainder taken from reference TRBV7-8 and TRBJ1-1, is GAGVSQSPRYKVAKRGQDVALRCDPISGHVSLFWYQQALGQGPEFLTYFQNEAQLDKSGLPSDRFFAERPEGSVSTLKIQRTQQEDSAVYLCASSSPQMNTEAFFGQGTRLTVV.

Only a few counts were recorded for this clonotype. CDR3 DNA: TGTGCCAGCAGTTTAGGGGGGGGGACAGGGAATGAAAAACTGTTTTTT. Translated, it gives CASSLGGGTGNEKLFF. This rearrangement joins TRBV12-3 or TRBV12-4 to TRBJ1-4; TRBD1 matches 9 bases. V dropped 1 base and J dropped 5; count of bases not matched to a gene: 5. The CDR3 is made up of 16 amino acids.

The chain links TRBV20-1 to TRBJ2-7, with unresolved D. Germline CDR1 is DFQATT and CDR2 is SNEGSKA (reference sequence). V lost 3 bases to trimming and J lost 3 bases, with 6 bases between them. The CDR3 covers 11 residues. CDR3 DNA sequence: TGCAGTGCTAGGAAGGGCTACGAGCAGTACTTC. Encoded protein: CSARKGYEQYF.

The chain uses TRBV7-3 and TRBJ2-3; possible D gene TRBD2, 7 bases. The CDR3 extends over 16 amino acids. V lost 5 bases, J lost 2 bases, and 17 bases lay in between. CDR1 is SGHTA and CDR2 is FQGTGA in the germline V gene. CDR3 DNA sequence: TGTGCCAGCAGCCCCCTAGGAGGGGGGGACACAGATACGCAGTATTTT. Its protein product is CASSPLGGGDTDTQYF.